This entry features one T cell receptor beta chain sequence. This clonotype was observed many times. Its recognized antigen is unknown. Base qualities are not provided; no much larger clone lies one nucleotide away. The sample originates from a study of CD8 T cells in ankylosing spondylitis (dated by TCRdb to about 2017). Regarding the complete study: To find TCR variants linked to disease, the study profiled T cell receptor beta repertoires in ankylosing spondylitis patients and healthy donors. The full study cohort was made up of roughly 25 ankylosing spondylitis patients and roughly 98 healthy donors. Peripheral blood was sampled, and synovial fluid was also collected from ankylosing spondylitis patients. Findings and caveats that apply to the study as a whole: Blood from ankylosing spondylitis patients appeared to be characterized by a TCR beta motif made up of under ten highly homologous amino acid variants. A CD8+ phenotype was shown by the disease-linked clones, which were found at relatively low frequencies in peripheral blood. The disease-linked clones were reported to be significantly enriched in matched synovial fluid samples from ankylosing spondylitis patients. Some TCR beta motif variants had previously been reported in synovial fluid and blood of reactive arthritis patients, which suggested common disease-initiation mechanisms.

CDR1 MGHDK and CDR2 SYGVNS were looked up in the germline V gene. The cysteine opens and the phenylalanine closes a CDR3 of 18 amino acids. Only the CDR3 DNA is retained, 54 bases long and in frame from the first base. Relative to germline, V is missing 0 bases and J is missing 2 bases, with 11 bases of the junction outside any gene match. Sequencing was carried out with an Illumina HiSeq 2500. Quantitative 5'-RACE with molecular barcodes was the method used to prepare the TCR beta libraries. For the original study's pipeline: A new computational method, built on a probabilistic model of VDJ rearrangement, was used to identify disease-linked TCR variants. The public reads were reanalyzed by TCRdb: fastp trimming at Q25, MiXCR alignment, in-frame beta chains only. Merged by CDR3 protein, the rows form single entries marked with the most common genes and DNA. The V and J calls shown here were made by TCRdb, not taken from the authors' results. In this sample the table shows some 200,000 distinct CDR3 sequences, about 7% of which occur a single time. Together, the top ten hold approximately 14% of the sample.

The V and J genes are TRBV25-1 and TRBJ2-7, with 9 junctional bases fitting TRBD1. Sequencing was carried out using blood, either unsorted or a sorted T cell fraction (not recorded which). This TCR was recovered from a male donor with ankylosing spondylitis. The bases are TGTGCCAGCAGTGAATATCTTCCCGGGACAGGGAGTACCTACGAGCAGTACTTC. The encoded protein is CASSEYLPGTGSTYEQYF.